The table lists the clone carrying this T cell receptor (beta chain) with a count of one. Its antigen is unknown. Sample-barcoded 5' priming and a J-beta primer mix drove a second PCR of roughly 6 to 12 cycles. Using its own MiXCR run on the 5' RACE reads, TCRdb lists one record per CDR3 protein. The table shows about 780,000 distinct CDR3 sequences, with 62% occurring only once. Researchers collected 7.5 to 10 milliliters of peripheral blood from every single donor. The data were obtained in a study of blood T cells in healthy people across ages. The CDR3 is made up of 15 amino acids. Germline V CDR1 and CDR2: SGHRS, YFSETQ. V was trimmed by 4 bases and J by 2 bases, leaving 14 bases between them. Study findings and constraints: Per million T cells, TCR beta diversity dropped roughly linearly as age increased.

The receptor was isolated from a man younger than 45 in good health. The gene calls are TRBV5-1 and TRBJ2-3, with D possibly matching TRBD2 (5 bases). The material sequenced was blood. CDR3 residues: CASSQEVTLTDTQYF. The CDR3 DNA sequence: TGCGCCAGCAGCCAGGAGGTGACGCTCACAGATACGCAGTATTTT.